The 25 T cell receptor beta chains given below trace back to one sample, sequenced in a study of cytomegalovirus exposure and HLA in healthy donors. The repertoire was sequenced with immunoSEQ multiplex PCR; TCRdb's copy has only in-frame clones and lacks some. This sample has under 350,000 clones, with 65% to 90% found just once. Material for sequencing was PBMCs. The receptors come from a woman younger than 35 in good health and CMV-seronegative.

This rearrangement joins TRBV4-3 to TRBJ1-4; TRBD1 agrees at 9 bases. Looked up from germline, CDR1 is LGHNA and CDR2 is YSLEER. Trimming at V came to 0 bases and at J to 7 bases, leaving 3 bases not matched to a gene. This CDR3 is built from 15 residues. CDR3 loop: CASSQDRQGGEKLFF. In nucleotides, the CDR3 is TGCGCCAGCAGCCAAGATCGACAGGGGGGTGAAAAACTGTTTTTT.

The gene calls are TRBV12-5 and TRBJ2-1, with 8 bases aligning to TRBD2. CDR1 is LGHNT, CDR2 FRNRAP, per germline. This CDR3 is built from 14 residues. Trimming removed 6 bases from V and 7 bases from J; junction bases left unmatched: 8. In DNA form, the CDR3 reads TGTGCTAGTGGCGGGAGCGGGAGTTTAAATGAGCAGTTCTTC. It specifies CASGGSGSLNEQFF.

The chain uses TRBV2 and TRBJ1-1; D call uncertain. The length of the CDR3 is 13 residues. From germline, CDR1 is SNHLY and CDR2 FYNNEI. Trimming left V 0 bases short and J 8 bases short, with 10 bases between. The CDR3 DNA reads TGTGCCAGCAGTGAAGCGCTTCGAGTCGAAGCTTTCTTT. Translated: CASSEALRVEAFF.

The rearrangement uses TRBV27 and TRBJ2-1; D might be TRBD1 (6 bases). Trimming removed 2 bases from V and 6 bases from J, with 14 bases in between. CDR1 and CDR2 from the germline V gene are MNHEY and SMNVEV (reference sequence). The CDR3 covers 15 residues. The CDR3 sequence: CASSLQGTAFNEQFF. DNA of the CDR3: TGTGCCAGCAGTTTACAGGGGACGGCCTTCAATGAGCAGTTCTTC.

V and J are TRBV4-3 and TRBJ1-6, with unresolved D. The CDR3 totals 15 residues. V lost 1 base, J lost 7 bases, and 11 bases lay in between. The germline gives CDR1 LGHNA, CDR2 YSLEER. The chain's CDR3 is CASSQVSPPNSPLHF. The CDR3 nucleotides are TGCGCCAGCAGCCAAGTTAGCCCGCCGAATTCACCCCTCCACTTT.

DNA of the CDR3: TGCGCCAGCAGCCCCAACAGTCTCATCCTCAATGAGCAGTTCTTC. Translating gives CASSPNSLILNEQFF. The chain links TRBV5-1 to TRBJ2-1; D not resolved. The V end was cut by 4 bases, the J end by 6 bases, with 17 bases between. CDR1 and CDR2 (germline): SGHRS, YFSETQ. There are 15 residues in the CDR3.

J is TRBJ1-1 and V is TRBV5-1, with TRBD1 matching 7 bases. The CDR3 is 16 amino acids. In germline, CDR1 is SGHRS, CDR2 YFSETQ. V shed 4 bases and J 1 base; nucleotides not matched to a gene: 10. CDR3 amino acids: CASSQGQDRWNTEAFF. The CDR3 nucleotides are TGCGCCAGCAGCCAAGGACAGGACCGTTGGAACACTGAAGCTTTCTTT.

The CDR3 DNA reads TGTGCCAGCAGCGTACACCGTGGGACAGGGTACACCGGGGAGCTGTTTTTT. Translated, it gives CASSVHRGTGYTGELFF. The V gene is TRBV9, the J gene TRBJ2-2; TRBD1 agrees at 9 bases. CDR3 length: 17 amino acids. V lost 1 base, J lost 3 bases, and 7 bases stayed unmatched. Germline V gene data show CDR1 as SGDLS and CDR2 as YYNGEE.

This clone appeared a single time. The chain recombines TRBV2 with TRBJ1-1; weak D call: TRBD1 (5 bases). CDR1 and CDR2 from the germline V gene are SNHLY and FYNNEI. The V gene lost 3 bases and the J gene lost 4 bases, with 18 bases spanning the gap. This CDR3 comprises 16 residues. CDR3 residues: CASSEGLGLWSTEAFF. In DNA, the CDR3 is TGTGCCAGCAGTGAGGGACTCGGCTTATGGTCCACTGAAGCTTTCTTT.

The CDR3 is CASSLADRATEAFF. The CDR3 nucleotides read TGTGCCAGCTCACTCGCAGACAGGGCCACTGAAGCTTTCTTT. The V and J genes are TRBV18 and TRBJ1-1; 7 bases map to TRBD1. The CDR3 sequence is 14 residues long. Germline lookup yields CDR1 KGHSH and CDR2 LQKENI. V lost 4 bases and J lost 4; bases outside the gene matches: 6. Full variable domain (remainder filled in from reference TRBV18 and TRBJ1-1): NAGVMQNPRHLVRRRGQEARLRCSPMKGHSHVYWYRQLPEEGLKFMVYLQKENIIDESGMPKERFSAEFPKEGPSILRIQQVVRGDSAAYFCASSLADRATEAFFGQGTRLTVV.

This clone showed up just a few times. The genes are TRBV19 and TRBJ2-1; 7 nucleotides agree with TRBD2. The V segment lost 3 bases and the J segment 7 bases; nucleotides outside the gene matches: 9. The CDR3 spans 15 residues. Per the germline V gene, CDR1 is LNHDA and CDR2 is SQIVND (reference sequence). The CDR3 nucleotides read TGTGCCAGTAGTATTCTGGCGGGAGTCCCTAATGAGCAGTTCTTC. Translation gives CASSILAGVPNEQFF.

This clone was recorded once. The chain links TRBV5-1 to TRBJ2-5; 8 positions match TRBD1. After removal of 3 bases from V and 4 bases from J, the junction contained 11 bases not matched to a gene. The CDR3 sequence is 16 residues long. Germline CDR1 reads SGHRS; CDR2 reads YFSETQ. For the CDR3, the DNA is TGCGCCAGCAGCTGGAGGACAGGGAGGCACGGAGAGACCCAGTACTTC. This encodes CASSWRTGRHGETQYF.

This clone was seen more than once but under ten times. This chain connects TRBV7-9 to TRBJ1-4; TRBD1 is a possible D gene (6 bases). The CDR3 has 13 amino acids. CDR1 and CDR2 (germline): SEHNR, FQNEAQ (reference sequence). V shed 5 bases and J shed 6 bases, with 10 bases lying between them. This CDR3 reads CASSTGFDEKLFF. In DNA, the CDR3 is TGTGCCAGCAGCACAGGGTTCGATGAAAAACTGTTTTTT. Supplemented by reference TRBV7-9 and TRBJ1-4, the full variable domain reads DTGVSQNPRHKITKRGQNVTFRCDPISEHNRLYWYRQTLGQGPEFLTYFQNEAQLEKSRLLSDRFSAERPKGSFSTLEIQRTEQGDSAMYLCASSTGFDEKLFFGSGTQLSVL.

This clone occurred a few times. The chain is built from TRBV5-1 and TRBJ1-1; D is unclear. V lost 5 bases and J lost 4, with 6 bases in between. CDR3 length: 11 residues. Germline V gene data show CDR1 as SGHRS and CDR2 as YFSETQ. CDR3 amino acids: CASRTSTEAFF. The CDR3 nucleotides read TGCGCCAGCAGAACAAGCACTGAAGCTTTCTTT.

The chain combines TRBV27 with TRBJ2-2, with a tentative D call TRBD2 (6 bases). Trimming stripped 2 bases from V and 6 bases from J, with 10 bases between. From germline, CDR1 is MNHEY and CDR2 SMNVEV (reference sequence). The length of the CDR3 is 14 residues. DNA of the CDR3: TGTGCCAGCAGTTTAAACGGGAGTCCCGGGGAGCTGTTTTTT. Protein: CASSLNGSPGELFF.

This clone was seen a few times. V and J are TRBV6-1 and TRBJ2-7; 8 nucleotides match TRBD2. Germline V gene sequence: CDR1 MNHNS, CDR2 SASEGT. With V trimmed by 4 bases and J by 2 bases, 7 bases remained unmatched. This CDR3 spans 15 amino acids. Here the CDR3 reads CASSVSLAGTYEQYF. The CDR3 nucleotides read TGTGCCAGCAGTGTTTCCTTAGCGGGGACCTACGAGCAGTACTTC.

The chain uses TRBV7-2 and TRBJ2-4; no reliable D call. The V and J ends lost 5 bases and 1 base respectively, with 9 bases between them. Germline values: CDR1 SGHTA, CDR2 FQGNSA. CDR3 length: 14 residues. CDR3 in amino acids: CASSNSVAKNIQYF. The CDR3 DNA is TGTGCCAGCAGCAATAGTGTGGCCAAAAACATTCAGTACTTC.

The V call is TRBV5-6, the J call TRBJ2-4, with no clear D. In germline, CDR1 is SGHDT, CDR2 YYEEEE. V lost 1 base, J lost 0 bases, and 17 bases lay in between. This CDR3 comprises 18 residues. In DNA form, the CDR3 reads TGTGCCAGCAGCTTGAGCCTTGGGCGCCGTCTAGCCAAAAACATTCAGTACTTC. The encoded protein is CASSLSLGRRLAKNIQYF.

The V call is TRBV13, the J call TRBJ2-3, with TRBD1 matching 7 bases. This CDR3 contains 14 residues. The J segment lost 5 bases and the V segment lost 2 bases, leaving 4 bases of the junction unmatched. Germline lookup yields CDR1 PRHDT and CDR2 FYEKMQ (reference sequence). The CDR3 spells CASSLTGDRDTQYF. The CDR3 DNA reads TGTGCCAGCAGCTTAACCGGGGACAGAGATACGCAGTATTTT.

The table lists this clone with a few counts. This chain connects TRBV7-9 to TRBJ2-7, with 11 bases identical to TRBD2. CDR3 length equals 15 residues. Germline trimming cut 3 bases from V and 5 bases from J; bases unmatched to any gene: 6. Germline-derived CDR1 and CDR2 are SEHNR and FQNEAQ (reference sequence). CDR3 protein: CASSFVAGGPNEQYF. CDR3 DNA: TGTGCCAGCAGCTTTGTAGCGGGAGGGCCCAACGAGCAGTACTTC.

About this clone: This CDR3 is also generated by other DNA sequences in the sample. This rearrangement joins TRBV5-1 to TRBJ2-7, with 7 bases identical to TRBD2. The J segment lost 1 base and the V segment lost 0 bases, leaving 1 base of the junction unmatched. The CDR3 has 14 amino acids. Germline V gene lookup returns CDR1 SGHRS and CDR2 YFSETQ. The DNA of the CDR3 is TGCGCCAGCAGCTTGGCGGGAGGATCCTACGAGCAGTACTTC. Its translation is CASSLAGGSYEQYF.

CDR3 DNA sequence: TGTGCCAGCAGTGATCCCCACAGGGTCGGCTCCTACGAGCAGTACTTC. This translates into CASSDPHRVGSYEQYF. The gene calls are TRBV2 and TRBJ2-7; D is possibly TRBD1 (6 bases). The V and J ends lost 3 bases and 0 bases respectively, with 15 bases between them. The CDR3 runs to 16 residues. The germline gives CDR1 SNHLY, CDR2 FYNNEI.

The chain combines TRBV4-3 with TRBJ2-2; 9 bases line up with TRBD1. Germline values: CDR1 LGHNA, CDR2 YSLEER. The CDR3 covers 16 residues. Unmatched junction bases numbered 6, after V lost 4 bases and J lost 3 bases. The CDR3, as DNA: TGCGCCAGCAGCCTACAGGGGGCGAGTGACACCGGGGAGCTGTTTTTT. Its protein is CASSLQGASDTGELFF.

The V and J genes are TRBV5-4 and TRBJ2-7, with 7 bases lining up with TRBD2. The V and J ends lost 3 bases and 7 bases, in that order; junction bases with no gene match: 10. Germline V lookup: CDR1 SGHNT, CDR2 YYREEE (reference sequence). The CDR3 is made up of 14 amino acids. CDR3 region: CASSSSGLLTEQYF. As DNA, the CDR3 is TGTGCCAGCAGCTCATCGGGACTACTAACGGAGCAGTACTTC. Full variable domain (remainder filled in from reference TRBV5-4 and TRBJ2-7): ETGVTQSPTHLIKTRGQQVTLRCSSQSGHNTVSWYQQALGQGPQFIFQYYREEENGRGNFPPRFSGLQFPNYSSELNVNALELDDSALYLCASSSSGLLTEQYFGPGTRLTVT.

This chain connects TRBV11-1 to TRBJ2-1; 8 bases are shared with TRBD1. Per germline, CDR1 SGHAT and CDR2 FQDESV (reference sequence). This CDR3 has 15 amino acids. The junction had 2 bases not matched to a gene; V was cut back by 0 bases and J by 4 bases. CDR3 sequence reads: CASSLAGQGYNEQFF. The DNA of the CDR3 is TGTGCCAGCAGCTTAGCTGGACAGGGATACAATGAGCAGTTCTTC.